This is a list of T cell receptor beta chains from one sample in a study of vaccination and CD4 T cells after COVID-19. Using its own MiXCR run on the PCR reads, TCRdb lists one record per CDR3 protein. The sample yields some 11,000 distinct CDR3 sequences, about 75% seen once. Their antigens are not known. The material sequenced was CD4+ T cells from blood, cultured in vitro. The receptors were gathered from a human donor who had recovered from COVID-19. The CDR3 runs from the conserved cysteine through the conserved F or W.

15 TRBJ1-6 TRBV7-2 CASSWTARGNSPLHF
14 TRBJ2-5 TRBV20-1 CSASPGTVQETQYF
14 TRBJ2-3 TRBV5-1 CASSLGTSTDTQYF
16 TRBJ2-3 TRBV7-9 CASSQDPGGIIDTQYF
14 TRBJ1-5 TRBV4-1 CASSQDGGMMPQHF
13 TRBJ1-5 TRBV20-1 CSARGGDWQPQHF
12 TRBJ1-2 TRBV20-1 CSAPPTAYGYTF
14 TRBJ1-1 TRBV6-1 CATHLQTGNTEAFF
13 TRBJ1-6 TRBV6-5 CASSYGQALALHF
13 TRBJ1-6 TRBV6-1 CASGDRGHSPLHF
13 TRBJ1-2 TRBV15 CATSRGTGVGYTF